A selection of T cell receptor beta chains follows, all from one sample in a study of naive and memory T cell subsets. TCRdb ran MiXCR on the UMI-ligation and nested PCR reads and lists one entry per CDR3 protein. The repertoire includes 150,000 or so distinct CDR3 sequences, about 20% of them detected once, and 0.11% sits in the top ten. The sample comprised naive CD4+ T cells from blood. These receptor sequences come from a human donor in good health. Both conserved end residues are part of each CDR3. The order of the fields is V gene, J gene, clone size, D gene, CDR3 protein, CDR3 DNA. A D gene is named only where the DNA matches it firmly. Size tells how often a clone was seen (once, few, many) or the class of an expanded clone, and some rows leave it out.

>TRBV12-3/TRBV12-4|TRBJ1-1|many|.
CASSGYTEAFF
TGTGCCAGCTCAGGGTACACTGAAGCTTTCTTT
>TRBV20-1|TRBJ2-7|many|TRBD2
CSASTSGYEQYF
TGCAGTGCTAGTACTAGCGGCTACGAGCAGTACTTC
>TRBV6-1|TRBJ2-1|few|.
CASSVGQTNEQFF
TGTGCCAGCAGTGTCGGACAGACCAATGAGCAGTTCTTC
>TRBV2|TRBJ1-1|.|.
CASSSIGTEAFF
TGTGCCAGCAGTTCAATAGGCACTGAAGCTTTCTTT
>TRBV5-1|TRBJ2-7|.|TRBD1
CASSFGQAGYEQYF
TGCGCCAGCAGCTTCGGACAGGCGGGCTACGAGCAGTACTTC
>TRBV19|TRBJ2-1|few|.
CASSITGTPIYPVF
TGTGCCAGTAGTATTACCGGGACCCCGATCTACCCAGTCTTC
>TRBV12-3/TRBV12-4|TRBJ1-5|many|.
CASSFFRAGNQPQHF
TGTGCCAGCAGTTTTTTCAGAGCCGGGAATCAGCCCCAGCATTTT
>TRBV20-1|TRBJ2-1|.|TRBD1
CSARYSGQGRNEQFF
TGCAGTGCTAGATATTCGGGACAGGGGAGGAATGAGCAGTTCTTC
>TRBV28|TRBJ1-5|.|.
CASLDIDQPQHF
TGTGCCAGCCTCGACATCGATCAGCCCCAGCATTTT
>TRBV6-5|TRBJ1-2|few|.
CASSFSQGRGSTNYGYTF
TGTGCCAGCAGTTTTTCTCAGGGGAGAGGCAGTACTAACTATGGCTACACCTTC
>TRBV9|TRBJ2-2|.|.
CASSDGNTGELFF
TGTGCCAGCAGCGACGGGAACACCGGGGAGCTGTTTTTT
>TRBV20-1|TRBJ1-2|.|TRBD1
CSARDATGTAYYGYTF
TGCAGTGCTAGAGATGCCACCGGGACAGCGTACTATGGCTACACCTTC
>TRBV9|TRBJ1-6|few|TRBD1
CASSPTGTVPNSPLHF
TGTGCCAGCAGCCCTACGGGGACAGTGCCTAATTCACCCCTCCACTTT
>TRBV27|TRBJ1-6|.|.
CASSLVRQDSPLHF
TGTGCCAGCAGTTTAGTCCGTCAGGATTCACCCCTCCACTTT
>TRBV7-3|TRBJ2-5|few|.
CASSRGLAQETQYF
TGTGCCAGCAGCCGAGGGCTAGCGCAGGAGACCCAGTACTTC
>TRBV16|TRBJ2-7|.|TRBD2
CASSQSGLYSEQYF
TGTGCCAGCAGCCAATCGGGACTATACTCCGAGCAGTACTTC
>TRBV5-4|TRBJ2-7|once|.
CASSLESYEQYF
TGTGCCAGCAGCTTGGAGTCCTACGAGCAGTACTTC
>TRBV10-3|TRBJ2-1|many|TRBD2
CAISDFGLAVNEQFF
TGTGCCATCAGTGATTTCGGACTAGCGGTTAATGAGCAGTTCTTC
>TRBV7-2|TRBJ2-5|.|.
CASSRLGAPRTQYF
TGTGCCAGCAGTCGACTAGGGGCCCCCCGGACCCAGTACTTC
>TRBV25-1|TRBJ1-6|.|.
CASRESGNSPLHF
TGTGCCAGCAGGGAGTCAGGGAATTCACCCCTCCACTTT
>TRBV20-1|TRBJ1-5|.|TRBD1
CSARRTGNNNQSQHF
TGCAGTGCTAGGAGGACAGGGAATAACAATCAGTCCCAGCATTTT
>TRBV28|TRBJ2-7|.|TRBD1
CASSSLGGQDYEQYF
TGTGCCAGCAGTTCATTGGGGGGACAGGACTACGAGCAGTACTTC
>TRBV28|TRBJ1-5|.|.
CASGALRNQPQHF
TGTGCCAGCGGGGCCCTACGGAATCAGCCCCAGCATTTT
>TRBV28|TRBJ2-2|.|.
CASSLWPGELFF
TGTGCCAGCAGTTTATGGCCCGGGGAGCTGTTTTTT
>TRBV24-1|TRBJ1-5|.|.
CATSDTGTHQPQHF
TGTGCCACCAGTGACACAGGAACGCATCAGCCCCAGCATTTT
>TRBV25-1|TRBJ2-3|few|TRBD2
CASSDPQIAGSTDTQYF
TGTGCCAGCAGCGACCCCCAGATAGCGGGAAGCACAGATACGCAGTATTTT
>TRBV28|TRBJ2-1|.|.
CASSLTGPVRINEQFF
TGTGCCAGCAGTTTAACGGGGCCAGTCCGTATCAATGAGCAGTTCTTC
>TRBV5-1|TRBJ2-1|many|.
CASSRSEGEQFF
TGCGCCAGCAGCCGCTCGGAGGGAGAGCAGTTCTTC
>TRBV10-3|TRBJ1-1|.|.
CAISESRGRSMNTEAFF
TGTGCCATCAGTGAGTCAAGGGGTCGGAGTATGAACACTGAAGCTTTCTTT
>TRBV28|TRBJ2-5|once|.
CASSFGLAGETQYF
TGTGCCAGCAGTTTTGGCCTAGCTGGTGAGACCCAGTACTTC
>TRBV6-6|TRBJ1-3|.|.
CASSPHGNTIYF
TGTGCCAGCAGCCCTCATGGAAACACCATATATTTT
>TRBV30|TRBJ1-2|.|.
CAWTRKSGYTF
TGTGCCTGGACCCGGAAGAGTGGCTACACCTTC
>TRBV4-3|TRBJ2-1|few|.
CASSQDRNEQFF
TGCGCCAGCAGCCAAGATCGCAATGAGCAGTTCTTC
>TRBV14|TRBJ1-2|few|.
CASSQDRTTHYGYTF
TGTGCCAGCAGCCAAGATCGGACAACTCACTATGGCTACACCTTC
>TRBV11-2|TRBJ2-4|few|.
CASSLVLGSKNIQYF
TGTGCCAGCAGCTTAGTCCTCGGGAGCAAAAACATTCAGTACTTC
>TRBV7-8|TRBJ1-1|.|.
CASSWNRLEAFF
TGTGCCAGCAGCTGGAACAGACTCGAAGCTTTCTTT
>TRBV6-2/TRBV6-3|TRBJ1-5|few|TRBD1
CASSPQGYNQPQHF
TGTGCCAGCAGCCCACAGGGGTACAATCAGCCCCAGCATTTT
>TRBV7-2|TRBJ2-7|many|.
CASSRGGPATYEQYF
TGTGCCAGCAGCCGTGGGGGACCGGCCACCTACGAGCAGTACTTC
>TRBV5-1|TRBJ2-5|few|.
CASTLGTEYQETQYF
TGCGCCAGCACCCTGGGGACGGAGTACCAAGAGACCCAGTACTTC